The clone carrying this TCR beta chain was picked up one time. The data were obtained in a study of blood T cell repertoires in COVID-19. As for the study in general: Spain, Italy and the United States supplied samples that represented acute and convalescent COVID-19. Sample material is recorded as cDNA or gDNA derived from T cells, B-cell-depleted T cells, or PBMCs.

The germline V gene encodes CDR1 SQVTM and CDR2 ANQGSEA. Trimming removed 4 bases from V and 4 bases from J, with 13 bases in between. CDR3 length: 13 amino acids. In the authors' workflow: Counts of nucleated cells, estimated from reference gene primer amplification, were obtained. Method: immunoSEQ multiplex PCR; TCRdb's copy keeps in-frame clones and lacks some. The DNA was the basis for D and trimming; V, J and clone size are from that table. The profile covers tens of thousands of clones, with approximately 83% appearing a single time and roughly 1.2% taken by the ten largest. This sequence was found in a middle-aged man with acute or convalescent COVID-19. The chain recombines TRBV29-1 with TRBJ1-1; D uncertain. Sequenced input: peripheral blood. Here the CDR3 DNA reads TGCAGCGTTGGGGTTGGGCAGGCCACTGAAGCTTTCTTT. Translation: CSVGVGQATEAFF.